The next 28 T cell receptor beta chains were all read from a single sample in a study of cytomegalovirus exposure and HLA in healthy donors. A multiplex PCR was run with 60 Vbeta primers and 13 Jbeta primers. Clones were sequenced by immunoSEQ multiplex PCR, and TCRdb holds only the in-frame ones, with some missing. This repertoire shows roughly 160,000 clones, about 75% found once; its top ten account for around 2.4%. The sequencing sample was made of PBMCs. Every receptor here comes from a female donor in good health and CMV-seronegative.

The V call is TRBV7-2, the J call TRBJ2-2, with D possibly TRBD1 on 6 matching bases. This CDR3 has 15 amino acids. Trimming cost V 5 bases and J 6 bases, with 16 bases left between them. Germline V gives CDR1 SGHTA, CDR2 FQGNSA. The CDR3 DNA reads TGTGCCAGCAGCCGTTTGATGGGGGCAGCCGGGGAGCTGTTTTTT. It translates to CASSRLMGAAGELFF.

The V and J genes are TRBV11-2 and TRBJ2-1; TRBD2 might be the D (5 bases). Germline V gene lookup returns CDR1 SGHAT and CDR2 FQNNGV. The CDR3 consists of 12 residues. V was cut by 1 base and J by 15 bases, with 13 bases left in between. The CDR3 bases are TGTGCCAGCAGCTTAGTCGGGGAATGGGTGTTCTTC. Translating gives CASSLVGEWVFF.

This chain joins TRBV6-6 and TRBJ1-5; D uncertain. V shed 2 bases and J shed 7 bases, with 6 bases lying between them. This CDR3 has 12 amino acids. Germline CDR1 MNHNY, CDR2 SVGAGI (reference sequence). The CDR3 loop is CASSYLAQPQHF. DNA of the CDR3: TGTGCCAGCAGTTACCTAGCCCAGCCCCAGCATTTT.

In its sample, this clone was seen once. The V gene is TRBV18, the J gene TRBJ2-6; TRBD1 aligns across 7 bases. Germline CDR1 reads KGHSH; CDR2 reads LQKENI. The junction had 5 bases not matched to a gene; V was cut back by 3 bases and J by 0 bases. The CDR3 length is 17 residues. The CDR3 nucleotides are TGTGCCAGCTCACCCCAGACAGGGTCCTCTGGGGCCAACGTCCTGACTTTC. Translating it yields CASSPQTGSSGANVLTF.

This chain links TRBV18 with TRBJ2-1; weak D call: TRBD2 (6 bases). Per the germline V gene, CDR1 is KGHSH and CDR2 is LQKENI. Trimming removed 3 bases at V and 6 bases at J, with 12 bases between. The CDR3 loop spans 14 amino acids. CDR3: CASSPTEGTNEQFF. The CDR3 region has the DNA TGTGCCAGCTCACCGACGGAGGGAACCAATGAGCAGTTCTTC.

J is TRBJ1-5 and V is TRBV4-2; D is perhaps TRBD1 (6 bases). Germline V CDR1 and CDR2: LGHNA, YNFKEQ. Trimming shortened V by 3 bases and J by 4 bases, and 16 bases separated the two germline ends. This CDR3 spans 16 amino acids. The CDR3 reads CASSQEGGGANQPQHF. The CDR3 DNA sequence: TGTGCCAGCAGCCAGGAAGGGGGGGGAGCAAATCAGCCCCAGCATTTT.

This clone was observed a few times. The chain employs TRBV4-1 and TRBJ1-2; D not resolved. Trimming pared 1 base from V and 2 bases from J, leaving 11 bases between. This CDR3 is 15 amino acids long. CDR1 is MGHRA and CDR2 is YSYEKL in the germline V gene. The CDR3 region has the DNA TGCGCCAGCAGCCAAGCCGGAGGTGCCAACTATGGCTACACCTTC. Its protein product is CASSQAGGANYGYTF.

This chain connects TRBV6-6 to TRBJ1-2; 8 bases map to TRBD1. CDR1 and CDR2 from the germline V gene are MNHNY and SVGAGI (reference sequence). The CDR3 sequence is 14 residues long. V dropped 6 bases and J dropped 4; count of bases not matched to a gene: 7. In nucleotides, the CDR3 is TGTGCCAGCAGAACCGACAGGGGAGGCTATGGCTACACCTTC. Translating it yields CASRTDRGGYGYTF.

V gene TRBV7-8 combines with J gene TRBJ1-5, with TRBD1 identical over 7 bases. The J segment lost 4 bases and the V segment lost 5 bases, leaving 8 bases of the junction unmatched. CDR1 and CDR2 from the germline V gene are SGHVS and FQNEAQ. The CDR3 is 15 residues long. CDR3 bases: TGTGCCAGCAGCATACAACAGGGACAGAATCAGCCCCAGCATTTT. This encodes CASSIQQGQNQPQHF. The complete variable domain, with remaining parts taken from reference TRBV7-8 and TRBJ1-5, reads GAGVSQSPRYKVAKRGQDVALRCDPISGHVSLFWYQQALGQGPEFLTYFQNEAQLDKSGLPSDRFFAERPEGSVSTLKIQRTQQEDSAVYLCASSIQQGQNQPQHFGDGTRLSIL.

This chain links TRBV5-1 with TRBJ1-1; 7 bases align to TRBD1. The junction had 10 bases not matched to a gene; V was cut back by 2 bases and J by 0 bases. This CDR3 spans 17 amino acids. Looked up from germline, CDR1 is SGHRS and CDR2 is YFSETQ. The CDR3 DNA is TGCGCCAGCAGCTTTCGACCAGGGGGTGATGTGAACACTGAAGCTTTCTTT. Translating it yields CASSFRPGGDVNTEAFF. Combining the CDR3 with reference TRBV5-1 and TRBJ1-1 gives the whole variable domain KAGVTQTPRYLIKTRGQQVTLSCSPISGHRSVSWYQQTPGQGLQFLFEYFSETQRNKGNFPGRFSGRQFSNSRSEMNVSTLELGDSALYLCASSFRPGGDVNTEAFFGQGTRLTVV.

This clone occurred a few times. CDR3 in amino acids: CASVTAGTGFGPQHF. For the CDR3, the DNA is TGTGCCAGCGTCACGGCTGGGACAGGGTTTGGGCCCCAGCATTTT. The chain joins TRBV21-1 to TRBJ1-5; the table's TRBD1 call for D was not verified on the DNA. TRBV21-1 counts as a pseudogene. The CDR3 sequence is 15 residues long.

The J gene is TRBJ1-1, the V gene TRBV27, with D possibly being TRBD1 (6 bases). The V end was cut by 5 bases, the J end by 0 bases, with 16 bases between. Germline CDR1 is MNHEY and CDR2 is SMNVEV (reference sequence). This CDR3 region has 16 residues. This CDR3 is CASSPKGGPMNTEAFF. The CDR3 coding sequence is TGTGCCAGCAGTCCCAAAGGGGGACCCATGAACACTGAAGCTTTCTTT.

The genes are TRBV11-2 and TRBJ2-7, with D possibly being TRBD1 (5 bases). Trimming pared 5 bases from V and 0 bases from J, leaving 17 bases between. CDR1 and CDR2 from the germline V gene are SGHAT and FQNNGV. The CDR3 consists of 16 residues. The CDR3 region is CASSRPRQSLSYEQYF. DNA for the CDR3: TGTGCCAGCAGCCGCCCTCGACAGAGCCTCTCCTACGAGCAGTACTTC.

CDR3 in DNA: TGCAGCGTTGTGGGTAGCGCGGACACTGAAGCTTTCTTT. It encodes CSVVGSADTEAFF. The V call is TRBV29-1, the J call TRBJ1-1; D call uncertain. The CDR3 runs 13 residues. Trimming removed 4 bases at V and 3 bases at J, with 12 bases between. The germline V gene encodes CDR1 SQVTM and CDR2 ANQGSEA.

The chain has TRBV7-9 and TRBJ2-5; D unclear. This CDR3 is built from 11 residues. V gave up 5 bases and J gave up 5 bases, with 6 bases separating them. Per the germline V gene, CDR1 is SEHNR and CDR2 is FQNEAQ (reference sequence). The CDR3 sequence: CASSTTETQYF. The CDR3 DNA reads TGTGCCAGCAGCACAACGGAGACCCAGTACTTC.

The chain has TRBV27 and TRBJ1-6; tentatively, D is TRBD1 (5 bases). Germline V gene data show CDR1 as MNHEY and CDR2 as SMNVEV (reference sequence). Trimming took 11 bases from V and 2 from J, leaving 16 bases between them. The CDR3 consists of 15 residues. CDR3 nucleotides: TGTGCCTCCACCCCAGGGAACACCTATAATTCACCCCTCCACTTT. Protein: CASTPGNTYNSPLHF.

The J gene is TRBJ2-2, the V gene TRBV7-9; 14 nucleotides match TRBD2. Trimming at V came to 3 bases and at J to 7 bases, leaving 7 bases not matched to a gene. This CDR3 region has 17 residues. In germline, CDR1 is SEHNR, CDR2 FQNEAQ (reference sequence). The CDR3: CASSFQTSGGAGGELFF. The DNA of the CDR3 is TGTGCCAGCAGCTTTCAGACTAGCGGGGGGGCCGGCGGGGAGCTGTTTTTT.

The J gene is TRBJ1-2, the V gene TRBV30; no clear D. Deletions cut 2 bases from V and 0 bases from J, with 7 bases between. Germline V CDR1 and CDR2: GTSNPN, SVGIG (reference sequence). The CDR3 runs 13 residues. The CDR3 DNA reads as TGTGCCTGGAGTCGCCGGGCTAACTATGGCTACACCTTC. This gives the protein CAWSRRANYGYTF.

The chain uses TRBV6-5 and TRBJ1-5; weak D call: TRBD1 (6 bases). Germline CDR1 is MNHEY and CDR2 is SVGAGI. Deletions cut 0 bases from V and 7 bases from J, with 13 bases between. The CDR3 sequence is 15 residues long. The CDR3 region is CASSYSRKGGQPQHF. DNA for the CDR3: TGTGCCAGCAGTTACTCTCGAAAGGGGGGGCAGCCCCAGCATTTT.

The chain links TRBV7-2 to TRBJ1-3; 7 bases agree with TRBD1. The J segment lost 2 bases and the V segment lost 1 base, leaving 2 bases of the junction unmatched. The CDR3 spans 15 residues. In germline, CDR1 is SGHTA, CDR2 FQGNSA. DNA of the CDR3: TGTGCCAGCAGCTTAGTGCAGGGGGCTGGAAACACCATATATTTT. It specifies CASSLVQGAGNTIYF.

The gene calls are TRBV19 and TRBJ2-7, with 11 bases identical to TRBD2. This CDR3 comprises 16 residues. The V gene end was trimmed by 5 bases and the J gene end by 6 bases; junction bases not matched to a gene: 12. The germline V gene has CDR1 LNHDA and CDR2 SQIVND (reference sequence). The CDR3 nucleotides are TGTGCCAGTAGTCCCCGGGGGGGGCTAGCGGGAGGCGAGCAGTACTTC. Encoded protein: CASSPRGGLAGGEQYF.

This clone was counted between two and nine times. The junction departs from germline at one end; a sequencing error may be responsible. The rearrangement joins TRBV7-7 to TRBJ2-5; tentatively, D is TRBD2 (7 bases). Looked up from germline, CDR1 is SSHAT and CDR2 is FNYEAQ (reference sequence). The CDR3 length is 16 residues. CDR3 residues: CASSLGGGLNLETQYF. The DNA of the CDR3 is TGTGCTAGCAGCTTAGGGGGGGGTCTCAACCTAGAGACCCAGTACTTC.

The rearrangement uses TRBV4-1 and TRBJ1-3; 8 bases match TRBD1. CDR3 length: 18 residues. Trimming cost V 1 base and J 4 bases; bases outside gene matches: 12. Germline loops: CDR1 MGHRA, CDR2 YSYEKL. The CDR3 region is CASSQVTQDRGRGNTIYF. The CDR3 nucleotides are TGCGCCAGCAGCCAAGTCACCCAAGACAGGGGACGCGGAAACACCATATATTTT.

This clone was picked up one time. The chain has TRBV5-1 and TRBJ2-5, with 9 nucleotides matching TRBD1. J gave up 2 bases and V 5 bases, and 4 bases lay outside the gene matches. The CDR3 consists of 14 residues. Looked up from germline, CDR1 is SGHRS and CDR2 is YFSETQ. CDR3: CASRRTGVQETQYF. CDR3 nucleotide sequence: TGCGCCAGCAGAAGGACAGGGGTGCAAGAGACCCAGTACTTC. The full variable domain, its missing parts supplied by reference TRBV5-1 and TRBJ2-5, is KAGVTQTPRYLIKTRGQQVTLSCSPISGHRSVSWYQQTPGQGLQFLFEYFSETQRNKGNFPGRFSGRQFSNSRSEMNVSTLELGDSALYLCASRRTGVQETQYFGPGTRLLVL.

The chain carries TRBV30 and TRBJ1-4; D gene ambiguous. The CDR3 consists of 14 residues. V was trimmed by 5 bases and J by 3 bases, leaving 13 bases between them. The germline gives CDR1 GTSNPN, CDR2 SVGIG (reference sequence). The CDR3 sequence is CAWGEWNANEKLFF. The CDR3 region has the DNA TGTGCCTGGGGGGAGTGGAACGCTAATGAAAAACTGTTTTTT.

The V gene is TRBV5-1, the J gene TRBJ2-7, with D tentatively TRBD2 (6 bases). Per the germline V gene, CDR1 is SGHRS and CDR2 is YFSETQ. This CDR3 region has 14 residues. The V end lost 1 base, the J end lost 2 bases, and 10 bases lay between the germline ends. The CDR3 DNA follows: TGCGCCAGCAGCTTGTCGGGGGAAACCTACGAGCAGTACTTC. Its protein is CASSLSGETYEQYF.

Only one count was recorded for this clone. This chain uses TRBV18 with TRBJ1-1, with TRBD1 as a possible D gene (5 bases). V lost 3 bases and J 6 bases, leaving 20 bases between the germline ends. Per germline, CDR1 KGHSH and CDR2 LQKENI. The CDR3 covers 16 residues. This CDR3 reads CASSPNPGPGGAEAFF. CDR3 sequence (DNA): TGTGCCAGCTCACCGAACCCGGGACCCGGCGGGGCTGAAGCTTTCTTT.

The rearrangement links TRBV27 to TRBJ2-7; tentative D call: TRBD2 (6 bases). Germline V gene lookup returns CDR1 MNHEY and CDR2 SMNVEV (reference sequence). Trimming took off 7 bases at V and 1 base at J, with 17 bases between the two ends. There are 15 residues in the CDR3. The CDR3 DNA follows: TGTGCCAGCACCCTCCGCGGGGCGGGGTCCTACGAGCAGTACTTC. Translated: CASTLRGAGSYEQYF.